This T cell receptor (beta chain) was recorded in a study of metastatic and nonmetastatic thyroid tumors. The V gene's germline CDR1 is LNHDA and CDR2 SQIVND (reference sequence). The CDR3 has 14 amino acids. The junction had 5 bases not matched to a gene; V was cut back by 3 bases and J by 7 bases. TCRdb reprocessed the PCR reads via MiXCR. The data hold approximately 60,000 clones, with just under 30% observed a single time. Each patient went into thyroid surgery without having received any treatment. The sequenced material came from blood. The V call is TRBV19, the J call TRBJ2-7, with 11 nucleotides matching TRBD2. The TCR comes from a female donor with papillary thyroid cancer or a benign thyroid nodule (not recorded which). Some clones in this sample may be carry-over from other donors' samples. The DNA for the CDR3 is TGTGCCAGTAGTATGGTCCTAGCGGGAGGAGAGCAGTACTTC. Encoded protein: CASSMVLAGGEQYF.